Reported below is one TCR beta chain. Its antigen is not identified. CDR1 is MNHNY and CDR2 is SVGAGI in the germline V gene (reference sequence). With 5 bases removed from V and 2 bases from J, the gap between germline ends came to 10 bases. CDR3 length: 15 residues. The data originate from a study of graft-versus-host responses after intestinal transplantation. In the study overall: Grafts that recipients had were multivisceral, liver-intestinal, or isolated intestinal transplants. Following induction with anti-thymocyte globulin, all recipients were given tacrolimus and steroids for two to three years. Study-level points and caveats: The authors found GvH clones in recipient marrow, some appearing first in ileum or blood. Where graft-donor T cell macrochimerism was present, patients had high graft-versus-host to host-versus-graft clonal ratios in allografts.

Only in-frame clones appear in the TCRdb table, and some are missing; sequencing was by immunoSEQ multiplex PCR. The profile shows around 99,000 clones, roughly 86% of them singletons. This TCR came from a human donor who was the organ donor for an intestinal transplant. The sequences come from unstimulated CD4+ T cells sorted from spleen or lymph node cells, collected before transplant. The chain joins TRBV6-6 to TRBJ2-6; no definite D call. This CDR3 reads CASSNADPGANVLTF. The DNA for the CDR3 is TGTGCCAGCAGTAACGCAGACCCTGGGGCCAACGTCCTGACTTTC.